This TCR beta chain was identified during a study of blood T cell repertoires in COVID-19. This CDR3 region has 15 residues. V gave up 4 bases and J gave up 3 bases; unmatched junction bases: 9. Germline V gives CDR1 PRHDT, CDR2 FYEKMQ (reference sequence). Assay used: immunoSEQ multiplex PCR; TCRdb lists only in-frame clones, some missing. In the table there are around 500,000 clones, approximately 90% of which are singletons. The gene calls are TRBV13 and TRBJ2-7; 7 nucleotides match TRBD1. This receptor was identified in a woman between 40 and 55 years old who had recovered from COVID-19. The source material was PBMCs or T cells enriched from blood (not recorded which). The CDR3 region is CASSSTRQGIYEQYF. For the CDR3, the DNA is TGTGCCAGCAGCTCCACAAGACAGGGAATCTACGAGCAGTACTTC.